This T cell receptor beta chain stems from a study of human T cells and chemical hapten exposure. Study-wide results and caveats: Among expanded TCRs, significantly more large CDR3 similarity clusters formed than among controls. The immune response of these alopecia patients might not match healthy individuals'.

The library labeled individual cDNA molecules by adding unique molecular identifiers to them. TCRdb itself ran the RACE reads through MiXCR, one entry per CDR3 protein. The sample shows about 190,000 distinct CDR3 sequences, around 23% of them seen only once. Time point of the sample: patch test 3, about 24 weeks after DPC sensitization. Treatment reported: therapeutic diphenylcyclopropenone sensitization with weekly scalp DPC. This clonotype was seen only a few times. Its target is unknown. The ends were cut back, 3 bases at V and 0 bases at J, with 24 bases in the middle. CDR3 length: 20 amino acids. Germline values: CDR1 MGHRA, CDR2 YSYEKL.

V is TRBV4-1 and J is TRBJ2-1; maybe TRBD2 (9 bases). The sample here was whole blood, taken in connection with sensitization to the hapten diphenylcyclopropenone (DPC). The sequence came from a woman between 40 and 55 years old with alopecia areata. Some clones in this sample may be carry-over from other donors' samples. The CDR3 region has the DNA TGCGCCAGCAGCCACCCAGGGGGCCCTAGCGGGATAAACTCCTACAATGAGCAGTTCTTC. Encoded protein: CASSHPGGPSGINSYNEQFF.